This T cell receptor (beta chain) was identified during a study of T cells in Graves' hyperthyroidism and ophthalmopathy. A few counts support this clonotype. The target antigen is unknown. Clinicians diagnosed patients from clinical symptoms, serum thyroxine and TRAb, thyroid ultrasound and orbital computed tomography. Initially, at the first diagnosis of hyperthyroidism and before any ophthalmopathy symptoms, blood was sampled. The authors took PBMCs from 8 to 10 ml fresh peripheral blood. Study-level points and caveats: For ophthalmopathy, model prediction preceded onset by a median 6.5 months.

The V gene's germline CDR1 is SGHRS and CDR2 YFSETQ. This CDR3 spans 15 amino acids. The V end was cut by 2 bases, the J end by 2 bases, with 13 bases between. The CDR3 regions of TCR beta were amplified from RNA transcripts. HTBI primers drove first-round RT-PCR of the TCR CDR3. From the multiplex PCR reads, TCRdb called clonotypes with MiXCR, one entry per CDR3 protein. The sample contains some 600,000 distinct CDR3 sequences, over 11% of which appear only once. The gene calls are TRBV5-1 and TRBJ1-1; possibly TRBD1 for D (5 bases). The sequenced material came from blood. The source is a woman aged 30 to 39 with Graves' hyperthyroidism that later progressed to Graves' ophthalmopathy. CDR3 loop: CASSLIGTDNTEAFF. For the CDR3, the DNA is TGCGCCAGCAGCTTAATCGGGACCGACAACACTGAAGCTTTCTTT.